The sequence of this TCR beta chain was determined in a study of T cell repertoires in cytomegalovirus infection. Study in general: Carrying CMV and the relevant HLA type showed in public TCR beta signatures. General study points: Carriers of CMV plus the relevant HLA were identified by cumulative public TCR beta family frequency.

TCRdb recomputed calls from the reads with MiXCR, one row per CDR3 protein. The repertoire includes about 530,000 distinct CDR3 sequences, about 30% of them detected once, and 13% sits in the top ten. This clonotype showed up many times. No antigen is known for it. The clonotype was recovered from a human donor in good health (CMV status not recorded). Some clones in this sample may be carry-over from other donors' samples. The specimen was PBMCs.

The CDR3 region has the DNA TGTGCCAGCAGTTGGGGAAATGAGCAGTTCTTC. Its protein is CASSWGNEQFF. This sequence joins TRBV27 and TRBJ2-1; D unresolved. The CDR3 is 11 amino acids. Germline V gene data show CDR1 as MNHEY and CDR2 as SMNVEV (reference sequence). The V gene lost 4 bases and the J gene lost 7 bases, with 5 bases spanning the gap.